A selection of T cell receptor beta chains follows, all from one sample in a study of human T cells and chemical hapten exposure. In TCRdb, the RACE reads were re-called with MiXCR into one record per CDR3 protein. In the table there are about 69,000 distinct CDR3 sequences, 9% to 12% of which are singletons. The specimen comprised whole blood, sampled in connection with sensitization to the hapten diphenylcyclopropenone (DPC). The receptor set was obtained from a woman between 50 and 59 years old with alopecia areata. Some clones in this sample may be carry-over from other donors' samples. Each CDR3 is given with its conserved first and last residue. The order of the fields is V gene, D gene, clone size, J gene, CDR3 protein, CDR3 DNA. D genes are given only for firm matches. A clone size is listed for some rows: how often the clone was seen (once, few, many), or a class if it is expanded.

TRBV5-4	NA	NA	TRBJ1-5	CASSLPARRGMDQEPQHF	TGTGCCAGCAGCCTCCCGGCTCGGCGCGGTATGGATCAGGAGCCCCAGCATTTT
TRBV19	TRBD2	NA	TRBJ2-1	CASRKTSGSIYNEQFF	TGTGCCAGTAGAAAGACTAGCGGGAGTATCTACAATGAGCAGTTCTTC
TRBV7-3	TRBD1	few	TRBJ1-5	CASSLPLGQGSQPQHF	TGTGCCAGCAGCTTACCCCTCGGACAGGGCAGTCAGCCCCAGCATTTT
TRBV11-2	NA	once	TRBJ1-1	CASSSGGTEAFF	TGTGCCAGCAGCTCGGGCGGAACTGAAGCTTTCTTT
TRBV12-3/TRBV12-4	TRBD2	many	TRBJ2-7	CASSFRLAEYEQYF	TGTGCCAGCAGTTTCAGGCTAGCGGAGTACGAGCAGTACTTC
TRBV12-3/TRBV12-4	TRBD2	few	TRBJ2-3	CASSLGVGVAGGDGTDTQYF	TGTGCCAGCAGTTTAGGCGTCGGGGTAGCGGGAGGTGATGGCACAGATACGCAGTATTTT
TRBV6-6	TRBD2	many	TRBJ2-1	CASTRTGTSYNEQFF	TGTGCCAGCACCCGAACCGGGACTAGCTACAATGAGCAGTTCTTC
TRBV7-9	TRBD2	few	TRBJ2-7	CASSLPLSGSKHEQYF	TGTGCCAGCAGCCTACCCCTTAGCGGGAGTAAGCACGAGCAGTACTTC
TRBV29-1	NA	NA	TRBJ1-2	CSVATVNYGYTF	TGCAGCGTTGCGACTGTTAACTATGGCTACACCTTC
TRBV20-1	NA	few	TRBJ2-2	CSASRDTGELFF	TGCAGTGCTAGTCGGGACACCGGGGAGCTGTTTTTT
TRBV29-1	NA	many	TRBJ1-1	CSVKTVNTEAFF	TGCAGCGTTAAGACAGTGAACACTGAAGCTTTCTTT
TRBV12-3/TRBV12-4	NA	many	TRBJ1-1	CASSPTENTEAFF	TGTGCCAGCAGTCCTACAGAGAACACTGAAGCTTTCTTT
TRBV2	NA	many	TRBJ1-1	CASNLLAEYNEAFF	TGTGCCAGCAATCTTTTGGCAGAGTACAATGAAGCTTTCTTT
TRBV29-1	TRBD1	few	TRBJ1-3	CSVGDRDPGNTIYF	TGCAGCGTTGGAGACAGGGACCCTGGAAACACCATATATTTT
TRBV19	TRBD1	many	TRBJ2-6	CASSIRQGSGANVLTF	TGTGCCAGTAGTATTCGACAGGGCTCTGGGGCCAACGTCCTGACTTTC
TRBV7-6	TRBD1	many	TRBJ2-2	CASSSGTGGGELFF	TGTGCCAGCAGCTCCGGGACAGGGGGCGGGGAGCTGTTTTTT
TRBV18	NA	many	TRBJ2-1	CASSPPGEQFF	TGTGCCAGCTCACCACCTGGTGAGCAGTTCTTC
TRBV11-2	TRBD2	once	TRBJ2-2	CASSLGLAGAGELFF	TGTGCCAGCAGCTTAGGACTAGCGGGAGCCGGGGAGCTGTTTTTT
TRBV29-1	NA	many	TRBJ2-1	CSVEAYSKAPAPYNEQFF	TGCAGCGTTGAAGCGTATTCGAAGGCGCCCGCTCCCTACAATGAGCAGTTCTTC
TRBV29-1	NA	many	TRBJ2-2	CSVVRGLGELFF	TGCAGCGTTGTAAGGGGTCTCGGGGAGCTGTTTTTT
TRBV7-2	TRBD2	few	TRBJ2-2	CASRMTSGSAGELFF	TGTGCCAGCAGGATGACTAGCGGGAGTGCCGGGGAGCTGTTTTTT
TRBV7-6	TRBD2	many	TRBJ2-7	CASSLEASGSWSEQYF	TGTGCCAGCAGCTTAGAGGCTAGCGGGAGTTGGAGCGAGCAGTACTTC
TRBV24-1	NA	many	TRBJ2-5	CATSDTGGPQETQYF	TGTGCCACCAGTGATACTGGGGGGCCTCAAGAGACCCAGTACTTC
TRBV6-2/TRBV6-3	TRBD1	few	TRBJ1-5	CASSPQTGGSNQPQHF	TGTGCCAGCAGTCCACAAACAGGGGGCAGCAATCAGCCCCAGCATTTT
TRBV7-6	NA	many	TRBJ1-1	CASSSLGGRGTEAFF	TGTGCCAGCAGCTCGCTTGGGGGTAGGGGAACTGAAGCTTTCTTT
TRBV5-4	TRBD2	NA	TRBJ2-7	CASSYTSGRTYEQYF	TGTGCCAGCAGCTATACTAGCGGGAGAACTTACGAGCAGTACTTC
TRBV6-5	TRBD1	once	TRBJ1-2	CASSYGTGSGYGYTF	TGTGCCAGCAGTTACGGGACAGGGTCCGGCTATGGCTACACCTTC
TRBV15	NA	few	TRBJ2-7	CATSRDSGGGATKNF	TGTGCCACCAGCAGAGATAGTGGAGGAGGGGCAACCAAGAACTTC